The rows below give T cell receptor beta chains drawn from one sample of a study of blood T cell repertoires in COVID-19. Using immunoSEQ multiplex PCR, the repertoire was profiled, and TCRdb retains in-frame clones only, with some absent. The repertoire holds 180,000 or so clones, with 75% to 90% as singletons. The specimen was PBMCs or T cells enriched from blood (not recorded which). The receptors stem from a middle-aged woman with acute COVID-19. The CDR3 runs from the conserved cysteine through the conserved F or W. The order of the fields is V gene, J gene, CDR3 protein.

V: TRBV19
J: TRBJ2-1
CDR3: CASSAGPISYNEQFF

V: TRBV6-5
J: TRBJ2-1
CDR3: CASSFGRGGQFNEQFF

V: TRBV13
J: TRBJ2-1
CDR3: CASSPRTSGSGEQFF

V: TRBV6-5
J: TRBJ2-1
CDR3: CASSYGRGLYNEQFF

V: TRBV3-1/TRBV3-2
J: TRBJ2-1
CDR3: CASSQDFGQVGTSLGSYNEQFF

V: TRBV5-4
J: TRBJ2-5
CDR3: CASSSPSETQYF

V: TRBV10-2
J: TRBJ1-1
CDR3: CASTVTGGTEAFF

V: TRBV19
J: TRBJ2-1
CDR3: CASSKLAHSNEQFF

V: TRBV18
J: TRBJ2-7
CDR3: CASSPSLFEQYF

V: TRBV12-3/TRBV12-4
J: TRBJ1-5
CDR3: CASSSGGLAQHF

V: TRBV18
J: TRBJ2-6
CDR3: CASSPRQPEANVLTF

V: TRBV2
J: TRBJ1-2
CDR3: CASSQTGVDYGYTF

V: TRBV29-1
J: TRBJ2-1
CDR3: CSYRSPVYNEQFF

V: TRBV6-2/TRBV6-3
J: TRBJ2-1
CDR3: CASSLQASSYNEQFF

V: TRBV3-1/TRBV3-2
J: TRBJ2-2
CDR3: CASSLSGLAGHNTGELFF

V: TRBV28
J: TRBJ1-5
CDR3: CASKINGNNQPQHF

V: TRBV4-1
J: TRBJ1-6
CDR3: CASSQPGRQARGSPLHF

V: TRBV28
J: TRBJ2-3
CDR3: CASSLVLRGGSDTQYF

V: TRBV24-1
J: TRBJ2-2
CDR3: CATSATGATLNTGELFF

V: TRBV7-2
J: TRBJ2-1
CDR3: CASKGSGYSNEQFF

V: TRBV15
J: TRBJ1-1
CDR3: CATQAQGQNTEAFF

V: TRBV27
J: TRBJ1-4
CDR3: CASRRDSQATNEKLFF

V: TRBV19
J: TRBJ1-5
CDR3: CASSIGQGFTQPQHF

V: TRBV6-5
J: TRBJ1-5
CDR3: CASSYITQGDQPQHF

V: TRBV4-2
J: TRBJ2-1
CDR3: CASSQGLGQESYNEQFF

V: TRBV6-1
J: TRBJ2-7
CDR3: CASSGRDRGLSSYEQYF

V: TRBV18
J: TRBJ1-5
CDR3: CASSPFRTANSNQPQHF

V: TRBV11-2
J: TRBJ2-7
CDR3: CASSLVILAGRTYEQYF

V: TRBV14
J: TRBJ1-1
CDR3: CASSPRRGGTAEAFF

V: TRBV19
J: TRBJ2-3
CDR3: CASSFSGNTDTQYF

V: TRBV10-3
J: TRBJ2-5
CDR3: CAISAPGRETQYF

V: TRBV2
J: TRBJ1-4
CDR3: CASSADSGRDEKLFF

V: TRBV2
J: TRBJ1-4
CDR3: CASSSGLRGRNEKLFF

V: TRBV19
J: TRBJ2-2
CDR3: CASSTTGSGNTGELFF

V: TRBV12-3/TRBV12-4
J: TRBJ2-3
CDR3: CASMSRDTQYF

V: TRBV7-2
J: TRBJ2-3
CDR3: CASSLRGSGASDTQYF

V: TRBV13
J: TRBJ2-3
CDR3: CASSRGTSGVIDTQYF

V: TRBV14
J: TRBJ2-5
CDR3: CASSQDWGTQETQYF

V: TRBV19
J: TRBJ2-1
CDR3: CASSDPPPGNEQFF

V: TRBV24-1
J: TRBJ2-7
CDR3: CAPECSGGAYEQYF

V: TRBV6-5
J: TRBJ2-5
CDR3: CASSLQETQYF

V: TRBV19
J: TRBJ1-3
CDR3: CASSTLTVSGNTIYF

V: TRBV6-5
J: TRBJ2-3
CDR3: CASRARGTRTDTQYF

V: TRBV10-2
J: TRBJ2-7
CDR3: CASWSGYEQYF

V: TRBV5-4
J: TRBJ1-4
CDR3: CASSLKGQGGEKLFF

V: TRBV19
J: TRBJ1-5
CDR3: CASSSPRGSGQPQHF

V: TRBV2
J: TRBJ2-7
CDR3: CASTDRGQGYYEQYF

V: TRBV11-2
J: TRBJ1-5
CDR3: CASSLAPPQGINQPQHF

V: TRBV7-9
J: TRBJ2-7
CDR3: CASSFTVGTGKDYEQYF

V: TRBV5-4
J: TRBJ2-1
CDR3: CASSLVAGAGNEQFF

V: TRBV5-1
J: TRBJ2-5
CDR3: CASSSRPGQGKETQYF

V: TRBV4-1
J: TRBJ1-2
CDR3: CASSQSLTGGTYGYTF

V: TRBV5-1
J: TRBJ2-2
CDR3: CASSLGLPGELFF

V: TRBV9
J: TRBJ1-4
CDR3: CASSENRDSPGANEKLFF

V: TRBV30
J: TRBJ1-2
CDR3: CAWSVLGYYGYTF

V: TRBV9
J: TRBJ2-3
CDR3: CASSVGRGTDTQYF

V: TRBV13
J: TRBJ2-7
CDR3: CASSFGRGRDYEQYF